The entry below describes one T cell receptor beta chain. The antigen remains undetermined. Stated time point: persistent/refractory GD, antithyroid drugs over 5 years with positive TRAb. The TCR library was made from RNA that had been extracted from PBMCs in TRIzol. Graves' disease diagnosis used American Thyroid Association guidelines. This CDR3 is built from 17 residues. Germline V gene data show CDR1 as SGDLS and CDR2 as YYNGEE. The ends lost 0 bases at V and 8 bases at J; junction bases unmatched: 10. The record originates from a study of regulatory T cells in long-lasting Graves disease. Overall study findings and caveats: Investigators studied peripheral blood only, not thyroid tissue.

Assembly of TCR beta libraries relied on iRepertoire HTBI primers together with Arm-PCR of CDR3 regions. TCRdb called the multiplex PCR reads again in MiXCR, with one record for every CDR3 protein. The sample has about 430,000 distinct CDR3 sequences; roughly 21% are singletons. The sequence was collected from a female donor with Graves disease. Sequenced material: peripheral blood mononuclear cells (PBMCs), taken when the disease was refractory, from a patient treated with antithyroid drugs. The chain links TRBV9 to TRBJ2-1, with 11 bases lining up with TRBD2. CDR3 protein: CASSVGLGTSGLYEQFF. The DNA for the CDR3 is TGTGCCAGCAGCGTAGGTCTCGGGACTAGCGGCCTATATGAGCAGTTCTTC.